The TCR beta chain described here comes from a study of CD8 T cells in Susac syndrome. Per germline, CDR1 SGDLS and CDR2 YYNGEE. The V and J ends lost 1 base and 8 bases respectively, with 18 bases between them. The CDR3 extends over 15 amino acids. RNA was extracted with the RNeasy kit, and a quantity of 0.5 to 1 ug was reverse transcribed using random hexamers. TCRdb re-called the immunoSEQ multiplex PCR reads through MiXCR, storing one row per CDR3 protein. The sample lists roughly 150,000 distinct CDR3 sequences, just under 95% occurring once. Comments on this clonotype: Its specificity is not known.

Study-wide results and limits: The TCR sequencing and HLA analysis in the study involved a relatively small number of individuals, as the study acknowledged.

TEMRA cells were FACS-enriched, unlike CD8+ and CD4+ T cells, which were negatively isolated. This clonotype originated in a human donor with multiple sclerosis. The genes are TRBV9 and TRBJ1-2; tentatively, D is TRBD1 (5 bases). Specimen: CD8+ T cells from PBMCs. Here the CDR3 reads CASSVPRSGVDGYTF. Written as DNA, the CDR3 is TGTGCCAGCAGCGTACCTCGATCGGGGGTCGACGGCTACACCTTC.